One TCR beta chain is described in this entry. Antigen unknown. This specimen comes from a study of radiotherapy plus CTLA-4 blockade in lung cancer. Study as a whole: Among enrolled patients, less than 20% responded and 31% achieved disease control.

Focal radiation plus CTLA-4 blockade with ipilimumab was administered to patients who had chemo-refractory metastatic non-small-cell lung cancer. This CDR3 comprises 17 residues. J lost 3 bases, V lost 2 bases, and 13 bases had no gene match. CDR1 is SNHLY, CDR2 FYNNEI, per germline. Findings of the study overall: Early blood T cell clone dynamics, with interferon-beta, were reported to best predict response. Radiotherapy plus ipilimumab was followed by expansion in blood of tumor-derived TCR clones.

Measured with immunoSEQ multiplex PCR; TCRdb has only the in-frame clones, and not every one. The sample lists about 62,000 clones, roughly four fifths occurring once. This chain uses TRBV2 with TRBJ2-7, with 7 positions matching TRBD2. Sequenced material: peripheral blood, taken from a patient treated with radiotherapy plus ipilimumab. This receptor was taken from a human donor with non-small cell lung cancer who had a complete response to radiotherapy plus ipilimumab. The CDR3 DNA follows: TGTGCCAGCAGTGAATGGACTAGTTCCGGACCGAACTACGAGCAGTACTTC. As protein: CASSEWTSSGPNYEQYF.